This passage covers 4 T cell receptor beta chains from one sample sequenced in a study of blood T cell repertoires in COVID-19. The assay was immunoSEQ multiplex PCR, and TCRdb's table has in-frame clones only and misses some. The sample carries over 250,000 clones, around 88% recorded once. The sequencing input was PBMCs or T cells enriched from blood (not recorded which). These receptors were obtained from a man aged 40-55 years who had recovered from COVID-19.

The V call is TRBV30, the J call TRBJ1-5; weak D call: TRBD1 (6 bases). The CDR3 totals 13 residues. Trimming shortened V by 5 bases and J by 1 base, and 9 bases separated the two germline ends. From germline, CDR1 is GTSNPN and CDR2 SVGIG (reference sequence). The CDR3 protein is CAWCTGSNQPQHF. The CDR3 nucleotides read TGTGCCTGGTGTACAGGGAGCAATCAGCCCCAGCATTTT.

The genes are TRBV5-1 and TRBJ2-7; a possible D gene is TRBD1 (7 bases). V was shortened by 0 bases and J by 6 bases, with 10 bases between the two germline ends. There are 13 residues in the CDR3. CDR1 is SGHRS and CDR2 is YFSETQ in the germline V gene. CDR3 coding DNA: TGCGCCAGCAGCTTGGGACAGGGAGGCGAGCAGTACTTC. Translated: CASSLGQGGEQYF. The full variable domain, with the rest looked up from reference TRBV5-1 and TRBJ2-7, is KAGVTQTPRYLIKTRGQQVTLSCSPISGHRSVSWYQQTPGQGLQFLFEYFSETQRNKGNFPGRFSGRQFSNSRSEMNVSTLELGDSALYLCASSLGQGGEQYFGPGTRLTVT.

V is TRBV12-3 or TRBV12-4 and J is TRBJ1-2, with D uncertain. The CDR3 has 10 amino acids. Deletions cut 10 bases from V and 8 bases from J, with 11 bases between. The CDR3 spells CATLNRGYTF. CDR3 nucleotides: TGTGCCACCTTAAATCGGGGCTACACCTTC.

V usage is TRBV11-3 and J usage is TRBJ1-6; 12 bases line up with TRBD1. Germline V CDR1 and CDR2: SGHNT, YENEEA. V dropped 5 bases and J dropped 9; count of bases not matched to a gene: 8. The CDR3 covers 16 residues. As DNA, the CDR3 is TGTGCCAGCAGCCATAGGGACAGGGGGCAAGGTTCACCCCTCCACTTT. Its translation: CASSHRDRGQGSPLHF.